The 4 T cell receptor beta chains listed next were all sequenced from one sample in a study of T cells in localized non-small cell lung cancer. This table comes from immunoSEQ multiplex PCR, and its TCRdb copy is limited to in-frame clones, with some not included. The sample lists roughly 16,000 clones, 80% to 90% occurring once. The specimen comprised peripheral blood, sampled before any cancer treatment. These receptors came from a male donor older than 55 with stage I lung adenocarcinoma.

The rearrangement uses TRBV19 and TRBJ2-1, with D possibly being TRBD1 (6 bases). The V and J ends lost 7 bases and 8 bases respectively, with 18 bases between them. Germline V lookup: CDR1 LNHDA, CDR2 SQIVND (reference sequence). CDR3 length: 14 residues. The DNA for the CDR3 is TGTGCCAGTACTCTGACAGGTACGGGCGATGAGCAGTTCTTC. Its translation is CASTLTGTGDEQFF. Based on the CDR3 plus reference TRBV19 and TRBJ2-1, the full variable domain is DGGITQSPKYLFRKEGQNVTLSCEQNLNHDAMYWYRQDPGQGLRLIYYSQIVNDFQKGDIAEGYSVSREKKESFPLTVTSAQKNPTAFYLCASTLTGTGDEQFFGPGTRLTVL.

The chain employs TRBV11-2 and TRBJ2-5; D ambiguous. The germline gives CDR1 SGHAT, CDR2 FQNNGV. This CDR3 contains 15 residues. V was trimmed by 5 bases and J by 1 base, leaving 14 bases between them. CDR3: CASSLFPQLQETQYF. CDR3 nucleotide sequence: TGTGCCAGCAGCCTATTCCCACAGCTCCAAGAGACCCAGTACTTC.

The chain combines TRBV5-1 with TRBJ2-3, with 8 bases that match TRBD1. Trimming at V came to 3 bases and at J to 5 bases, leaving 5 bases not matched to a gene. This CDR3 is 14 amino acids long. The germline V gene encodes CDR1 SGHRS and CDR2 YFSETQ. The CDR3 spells CASSSQGAGDTQYF. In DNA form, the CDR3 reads TGCGCCAGCAGCTCCCAGGGGGCTGGAGATACGCAGTATTTT.

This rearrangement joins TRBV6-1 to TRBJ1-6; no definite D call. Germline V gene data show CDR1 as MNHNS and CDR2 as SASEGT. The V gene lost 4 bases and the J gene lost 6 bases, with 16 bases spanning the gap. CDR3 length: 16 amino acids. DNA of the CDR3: TGTGCCAGCAGTGCAGGCCTCCTTTCCCTTAATTCACCCCTCCACTTT. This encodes CASSAGLLSLNSPLHF.